This T cell receptor (beta chain) emerged from a study of identical twins. Per the germline V gene, CDR1 is SGHDN and CDR2 is FVKESK. There are 13 residues in the CDR3. Trimming removed 4 bases from V and 6 bases from J; junction bases left unmatched: 3. This clonotype was counted only a few times. TCRdb itself ran the 5' RACE reads through MiXCR, one entry per CDR3 protein. The repertoire includes about 720,000 distinct CDR3 sequences, 8.6% of them detected once, and 0.98% sits in the top ten. These data also formed part of another study, on yellow fever vaccine responses in identical twins.

This chain uses TRBV14 with TRBJ2-7, with TRBD1 matching over 10 bases. This receptor was taken from a woman in her late teens or twenties in good health. Sample: PBMCs. The CDR3 DNA is TGTGCCAGCAGCCGGGACAGGGGAAGCGAGCAGTACTTC. It codes for CASSRDRGSEQYF.